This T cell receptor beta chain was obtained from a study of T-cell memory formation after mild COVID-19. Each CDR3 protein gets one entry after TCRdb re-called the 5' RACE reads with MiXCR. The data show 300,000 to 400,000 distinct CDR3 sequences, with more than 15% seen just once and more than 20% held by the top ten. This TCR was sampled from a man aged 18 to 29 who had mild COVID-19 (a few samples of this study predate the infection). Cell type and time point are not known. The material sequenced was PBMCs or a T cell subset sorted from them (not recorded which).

The CDR3 here is CASSRWIGGGYNEQFF. CDR3 bases: TGTGCCAGCAGCCGGTGGATCGGGGGGGGCTACAATGAGCAGTTCTTC. The chain joins TRBV3-1 to TRBJ2-1; TRBD2 matches 8 bases. The CDR3 length is 16 residues. Germline V CDR1 and CDR2: LGHDT, YNNKEL (reference sequence). V trimming: 4 bases; J trimming: 3 bases; junction bases outside the gene matches: 8.